This T cell receptor (beta chain) stems from a study of blood T cell repertoires in COVID-19. Whole-study context: Both acute and convalescent COVID-19 samples were obtained from the United States, Italy and Spain. The analysed material was cDNA or gDNA that came from T cells, B-cell-depleted T cells, or PBMCs.

Per the study methods: It was from reference gene primer amplification that nucleated cell counts were estimated. Profiling relied on immunoSEQ multiplex PCR, and the TCRdb table lists in-frame clones only, not all of them. The V and J calls and clone size come from that table; D and trimming were worked out from the DNA. The sample has approximately 130,000 clones, 85% to 90% seen once; the top ten hold about 8%. The V and J ends lost 7 bases and 4 bases, in that order; junction bases with no gene match: 9. Germline V gene data show CDR1 as MNHEY and CDR2 as SVGAGI. This CDR3 comprises 15 residues. The receptor was isolated from a man aged 50 to 59 with acute or convalescent COVID-19. Sequencing was carried out using peripheral blood. The rearrangement joins TRBV6-5 to TRBJ2-3; 9 nucleotides align to TRBD2. In DNA, the CDR3 is TGTGCCAGCACCAAAGAAGCGGGAGGAGCAGATACGCAGTATTTT. Its protein is CASTKEAGGADTQYF.